This is a list of T cell receptor beta chains from one sample in a study of regulatory T cells in long-lasting Graves disease. One entry per CDR3 protein, called by TCRdb with MiXCR from the multiplex PCR reads. The data contain about 540,000 distinct CDR3 sequences, approximately 13% of them singletons. These same data were also listed under a study on T cells in Graves' hyperthyroidism and ophthalmopathy.

The input for sequencing was peripheral blood mononuclear cells (PBMCs), taken at new diagnosis, from a patient treated with antithyroid drugs. The receptors stem from a man aged 30-40 years with Graves disease. CDR3s include the opening cysteine and the closing phenylalanine or tryptophan. A D gene is named only where the DNA matches it firmly. Size is stated for part of the rows, as once, few or many counts, or as a class when the clone is expanded.

D gene	J gene	V gene	clone size	CDR3 protein	CDR3 DNA
NA	TRBJ1-2	TRBV7-2	many	CASSLASGASWVYGYTF	TGTGCCAGCAGCTTAGCGAGTGGCGCATCTTGGGTCTATGGCTACACCTTC
NA	TRBJ1-1	TRBV11-2	many	CASSADPEDTEAFF	TGTGCCAGCAGCGCAGATCCTGAGGATACTGAAGCTTTCTTT
TRBD1	TRBJ2-4	TRBV7-3	many	CASSSEKGAANNQYF	TGTGCCAGCAGCTCGGAGAAGGGGGCCGCGAATAATCAGTACTTC
TRBD2	TRBJ2-7	TRBV18	many	CASSPPGLGDSYEQYF	TGTGCCAGCTCACCACCGGGACTAGGGGATAGTTACGAGCAGTACTTC
TRBD1	TRBJ2-5	TRBV24-1	many	CATGSSRDRGRIETQYF	TGTGCCACCGGCTCTAGTAGGGACAGGGGTCGGATAGAGACCCAGTACTTC
TRBD2	TRBJ2-2	TRBV6-1	NA	CAANEVMTSALPGELFF	TGTGCCGCTAACGAAGTGATGACTAGCGCACTCCCTGGGGAGCTGTTTTTT
TRBD2	TRBJ2-7	TRBV4-1	NA	CASSQDWAGGNEQYF	TGCGCCAGCAGCCAAGATTGGGCGGGGGGGAACGAGCAGTACTTC
NA	TRBJ1-5	TRBV7-2	many	CASSDGGSNQPQHF	TGTGCCAGCAGCGACGGGGGGAGCAATCAGCCCCAGCATTTT
NA	TRBJ2-1	TRBV5-1	NA	CASSYLSGNEQFF	TGCGCCAGCAGCTACCTAAGCGGCAATGAGCAGTTCTTC
TRBD1	TRBJ1-4	TRBV28	many	CASSAYRGRKLFF	TGTGCCAGCAGTGCCTACAGGGGACGAAAACTGTTTTTT
NA	TRBJ2-2	TRBV11-2	many	CASSSPRGRGELFF	TGTGCCAGCAGCTCACCTAGGGGGAGAGGGGAGCTGTTTTTT
TRBD1	TRBJ2-2	TRBV12-3/TRBV12-4	few	CASKIRTGDAGELFF	TGTGCCAGCAAAATAAGGACAGGGGATGCCGGGGAGCTGTTTTTT
TRBD2	TRBJ2-1	TRBV20-1	many	CSASIAGEHEQFF	TGCAGTGCTAGTATAGCGGGAGAGCATGAGCAGTTCTTC
NA	TRBJ1-3	TRBV7-9	NA	CASSFPPTGSGNTIYF	TGTGCCAGCAGCTTCCCACCCACGGGCTCTGGAAACACCATATATTTT
TRBD2	TRBJ2-1	TRBV20-1	many	CSARASGRGYNEQFF	TGCAGTGCTAGAGCGAGCGGGAGGGGTTACAATGAGCAGTTCTTC
NA	TRBJ1-2	TRBV19	few	CASRGNIGYTF	TGTGCCAGTAGGGGCAACATTGGCTACACCTTC
TRBD2	TRBJ2-4	TRBV27	NA	CAGSLLAGAGLAKNIQYF	TGTGCCGGCAGTTTACTAGCGGGAGCTGGACTAGCCAAAAACATTCAGTACTTC
NA	TRBJ1-4	TRBV19	many	CASSNDNSANEKLFF	TGTGCCAGTAGCAACGATAACAGCGCCAATGAAAAACTGTTTTTT
NA	TRBJ2-4	TRBV6-2/TRBV6-3	NA	CASSPKVFGNIQYF	TGTGCCAGCAGTCCTAAGGTCTTCGGAAACATTCAGTACTTC
NA	TRBJ2-1	TRBV5-1	many	CASSGIRVRDGHEQFF	TGCGCCAGCAGCGGGATCAGGGTCCGGGATGGCCATGAGCAGTTCTTC
TRBD1	TRBJ2-1	TRBV24-1	many	CATSKQGALYNEQFF	TGTGCCACCAGTAAACAGGGGGCTCTGTACAATGAGCAGTTCTTC
NA	TRBJ2-3	TRBV24-1	few	CATAAGGSDTQYF	TGTGCCACCGCAGCTGGTGGTTCAGATACGCAGTATTTT
NA	TRBJ2-5	TRBV12-3/TRBV12-4	NA	CASSSQENQIETQYF	TGTGCCAGCAGTTCCCAGGAAAATCAGATAGAGACCCAGTACTTC
TRBD2	TRBJ2-7	TRBV6-4	few	CASSYVSGRARGSYEQYF	TGTGCCAGCAGTTACGTCAGCGGGAGGGCCCGAGGCTCCTACGAGCAGTACTTC
TRBD2	TRBJ2-1	TRBV27	many	CASGRLAGDWFF	TGTGCCAGCGGTCGACTAGCGGGAGATTGGTTCTTC
TRBD2	TRBJ2-1	TRBV6-1	few	CASSRSSGRAALAEQFF	TGTGCCAGCAGCCGGTCTAGCGGGAGGGCCGCTCTCGCTGAGCAGTTCTTC
NA	TRBJ2-7	TRBV10-1	NA	CASSERSGPSYEQYF	TGCGCCAGCAGTGAGAGGAGCGGGCCCTCCTACGAGCAGTACTTC
TRBD2	TRBJ2-2	TRBV3-1	few	CASSQRAGRTGELFF	TGTGCCAGCAGCCAAAGAGCGGGACGCACCGGGGAGCTGTTTTTT
NA	TRBJ2-1	TRBV10-3	many	CAINSGPQGVNEQFF	TGTGCCATCAATTCGGGACCCCAAGGCGTGAATGAGCAGTTCTTC
TRBD1	TRBJ2-2	TRBV7-3	few	CASSERTGSGELFF	TGTGCCAGCAGCGAGCGGACAGGGTCCGGGGAGCTGTTTTTT
TRBD2	TRBJ2-2	TRBV9	NA	CASSDTSGRFGELFF	TGTGCCAGCAGCGACACTAGCGGGAGGTTCGGGGAGCTGTTTTTT
NA	TRBJ2-3	TRBV4-1	few	CASSFLPLGADTQYF	TGCGCCAGCAGCTTCCTGCCCCTGGGCGCAGATACGCAGTATTTT
TRBD2	TRBJ2-7	TRBV20-1	many	CSARGGGPYEQYF	TGCAGTGCTAGAGGGGGAGGGCCCTACGAGCAGTACTTC
NA	TRBJ2-6	TRBV12-3/TRBV12-4	many	CASSFSSGANVLTF	TGTGCCAGCAGTTTTAGCTCTGGGGCCAACGTCCTGACTTTC
TRBD1	TRBJ2-7	TRBV30	NA	CAWSVGQGAAQYF	TGTGCCTGGAGTGTTGGCCAGGGGGCAGCGCAGTACTTC